Listed below are T cell receptor beta chains from one sample, sequenced in a study of Ad26.COV2.S vaccination and SARS-CoV-2 variants. The assay was immunoSEQ multiplex PCR, and TCRdb's table has in-frame clones only and misses some. In the table there are some 290,000 clones, 86% of which are singletons. This material consisted of peripheral blood, taken in a trial of Ad26.COV2.S vaccine versus placebo. The receptors derive from a person aged 18-65 years who received the Ad26.COV2.S COVID-19 vaccine or a placebo. Each CDR3 is given with its conserved first and last residue. The order of the fields is clone size, V gene, J gene, D gene, CDR3 protein, CDR3 DNA. The D gene is left open where the match is weak. Expanded clones get a size class; other rows say once, few or many, or leave the size out.

>.|TRBV11-2|TRBJ1-5|.
CASSKGQGSGQPQHF
TGTGCCAGCAGTAAGGGGCAGGGTTCTGGTCAGCCCCAGCATTTT
>once|TRBV10-3|TRBJ2-2|TRBD2
CASRGLAVGELFF
TGTGCCAGCAGGGGACTAGCAGTCGGGGAGCTGTTTTTT
>.|TRBV18|TRBJ2-5|.
CASSKGTQETQYF
TGTGCCAGCTCAAAGGGGACTCAAGAGACCCAGTACTTC
>.|TRBV6-2/TRBV6-3|TRBJ1-2|TRBD1
CASSYSHDRVEYYGYTF
TGTGCCAGCAGTTACTCTCACGACAGGGTGGAGTACTATGGCTACACCTTC
>.|TRBV2|TRBJ1-2|.
CASKGYRALVGYTF
TGTGCCAGCAAGGGATACAGGGCTTTGGTCGGCTACACCTTC
>.|TRBV19|TRBJ1-1|.
CASSGGSAFF
TGTGCCAGTAGCGGGGGTTCAGCTTTCTTT
>.|TRBV7-9|TRBJ1-2|.
CASRNNYRDGYGYTF
TGTGCCAGCAGAAATAACTACAGGGATGGCTATGGCTACACCTTC
>.|TRBV7-6|TRBJ2-5|TRBD1
CASSSGQGLTGETQYF
TGTGCCAGCAGCTCAGGACAGGGATTGACGGGAGAGACCCAGTACTTC
>.|TRBV11-3|TRBJ2-3|.
CASSLEGLGQDTQYF
TGTGCCAGCAGCTTAGAGGGTTTGGGACAAGATACGCAGTATTTT
>few|TRBV7-2|TRBJ1-2|.
CASSFRQVANYGYTF
TGTGCCAGCAGCTTTAGGCAGGTAGCCAACTATGGCTACACCTTC
>.|TRBV5-1|TRBJ1-2|.
CASSLAQPHGYTF
TGCGCCAGCAGCTTGGCGCAGCCTCATGGCTACACCTTC
>.|TRBV21-1|TRBJ1-1|.
CASSKVATLNTEAFF
TGTGCCAGCAGCAAAGTCGCGACTTTGAACACTGAAGCTTTCTTT
>.|TRBV18|TRBJ1-5|.
CASSLPGRVGRNQPQHF
TGTGCCAGCTCACTTCCCGGACGGGTCGGCCGCAATCAGCCCCAGCATTTT
>.|TRBV7-9|TRBJ1-3|.
CASPTNTIYF
TGTGCCAGCCCTACTAACACCATATATTTT